The entry below gives a single TCR beta chain sequence along with its context. The antigen is undetermined. This CDR3 region has 18 residues. Germline V lookup: CDR1 SEHNR, CDR2 FQNEAQ (reference sequence). Trimming pared 0 bases from V and 2 bases from J, leaving 20 bases between. This sample stems from a study of CD8 T cells in Susac syndrome. Whole-study findings and limits: Clonal expansion was not seen in any Susac syndrome CD4+ T cell repertoire. Regarding the TCR sequencing and HLA analysis, the study admitted that a relatively small number of individuals were involved.

Random hexamers were used to reverse transcribe about 0.5 to 1 ug of RNA. Using its own MiXCR run on the immunoSEQ multiplex PCR reads, TCRdb lists one record per CDR3 protein. The data show hundreds of thousands of distinct CDR3 sequences, 90% to 97% seen once. CD8+ and CD4+ T cells taken from blood had their TCR beta sequenced. Negative magnetic isolation gave CD8+ and CD4+ cells; FACS enriched CD8+ TEMRA. The chain links TRBV7-9 to TRBJ2-7; D could derive from TRBD1 or TRBD2 (5 bases each). The material sequenced was CD4+ T cells from PBMCs. The receptor comes from a human donor with Susac syndrome. The CDR3 DNA sequence: TGTGCCAGCAGCTTAGCTGGGACCAGTGGATCCACAGCCTACGAGCAGTACTTC. It encodes CASSLAGTSGSTAYEQYF.